This T cell receptor (beta chain) was profiled in a study of PD-1 blockade in classical Hodgkin lymphoma. In the study overall: Nivolumab was given intravenously to patients at 3 mg/kg every 2 weeks.

Study results and limitations: Lower baseline TCR diversity marked trial partial responders and progressors. Significantly greater TCR diversity emerged by C4D1 in CD4+ cells but not CD8+ cells.

A remark on this clone: Its antigen remains unidentified.

Profiling relied on immunoSEQ multiplex PCR, and the TCRdb table lists in-frame clones only, not all of them. The sample has around 7,100 clones, 60% to 85% seen once. Relapses following autologous stem cell transplantation were seen in all patients, with brentuximab vedotin exposure varying. Best outcomes ranged across complete response, partial response and progressive disease. Germline V gene data show CDR1 as SGHTA and CDR2 as FQGNSA. The CDR3 has 15 residues. V was shortened by 6 bases and J by 0 bases, with 12 bases between the two germline ends. The TCR sequence derives from a human donor with classical Hodgkin lymphoma. The V and J genes are TRBV7-2 and TRBJ2-1; TRBD1 might be the D (6 bases). The sample was peripheral blood mononuclear cells (PBMCs), taken at baseline. The CDR3 reads CASSSGVGSYNEQFF. The CDR3 DNA follows: TGTGCCAGCAGTTCAGGGGTAGGCTCCTACAATGAGCAGTTCTTC.